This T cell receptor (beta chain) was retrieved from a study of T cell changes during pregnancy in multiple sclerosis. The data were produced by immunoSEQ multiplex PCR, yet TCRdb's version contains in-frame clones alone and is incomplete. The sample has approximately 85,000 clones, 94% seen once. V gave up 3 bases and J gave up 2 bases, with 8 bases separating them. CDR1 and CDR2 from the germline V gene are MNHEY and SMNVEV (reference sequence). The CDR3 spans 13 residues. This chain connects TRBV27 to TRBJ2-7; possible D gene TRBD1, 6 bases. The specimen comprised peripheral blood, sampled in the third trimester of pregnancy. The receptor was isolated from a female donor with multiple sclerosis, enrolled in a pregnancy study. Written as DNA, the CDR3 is TGTGCCAGCAGTTTCACAGGGACCTACGAGCAGTACTTC. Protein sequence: CASSFTGTYEQYF.